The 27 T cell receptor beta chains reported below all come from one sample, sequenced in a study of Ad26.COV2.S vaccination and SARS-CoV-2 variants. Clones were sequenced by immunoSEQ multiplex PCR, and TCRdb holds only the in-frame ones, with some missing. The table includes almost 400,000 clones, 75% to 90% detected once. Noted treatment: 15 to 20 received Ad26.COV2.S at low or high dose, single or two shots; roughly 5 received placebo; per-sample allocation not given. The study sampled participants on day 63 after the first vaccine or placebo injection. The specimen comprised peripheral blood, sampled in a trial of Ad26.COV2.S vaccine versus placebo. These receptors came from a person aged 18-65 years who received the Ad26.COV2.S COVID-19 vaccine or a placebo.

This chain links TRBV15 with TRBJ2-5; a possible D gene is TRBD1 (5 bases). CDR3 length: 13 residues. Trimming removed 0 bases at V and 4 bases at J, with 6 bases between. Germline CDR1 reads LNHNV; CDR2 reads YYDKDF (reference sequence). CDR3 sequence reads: CATSRDGAETQYF. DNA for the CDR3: TGTGCCACCAGCAGAGATGGGGCAGAGACCCAGTACTTC. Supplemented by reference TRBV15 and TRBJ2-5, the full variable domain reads DAMVIQNPRYQVTQFGKPVTLSCSQTLNHNVMYWYQQKSSQAPKLLFHYYDKDFNNEADTPDNFQSRRPNTSFCFLDIRSPGLGDTAMYLCATSRDGAETQYFGPGTRLLVL.

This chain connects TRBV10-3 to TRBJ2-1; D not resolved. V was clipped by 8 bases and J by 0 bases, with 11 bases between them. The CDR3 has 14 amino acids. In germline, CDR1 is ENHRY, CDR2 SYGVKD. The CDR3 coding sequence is TGTGCCATCTGGTCGGCAAGCTCCTACAATGAGCAGTTCTTC. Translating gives CAIWSASSYNEQFF.

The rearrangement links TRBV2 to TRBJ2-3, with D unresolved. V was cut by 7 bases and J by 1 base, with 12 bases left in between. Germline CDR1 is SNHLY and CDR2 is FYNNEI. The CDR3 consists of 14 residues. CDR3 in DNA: TGTGCCAGCAAGGTGGGCCGGGGCACAGATACGCAGTATTTT. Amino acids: CASKVGRGTDTQYF.

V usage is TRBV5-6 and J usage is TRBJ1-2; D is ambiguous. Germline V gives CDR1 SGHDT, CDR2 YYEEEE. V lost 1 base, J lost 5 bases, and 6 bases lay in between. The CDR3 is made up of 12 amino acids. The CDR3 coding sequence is TGTGCCAGCAGCTTGACAGTTTATGGCTACACCTTC. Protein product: CASSLTVYGYTF.

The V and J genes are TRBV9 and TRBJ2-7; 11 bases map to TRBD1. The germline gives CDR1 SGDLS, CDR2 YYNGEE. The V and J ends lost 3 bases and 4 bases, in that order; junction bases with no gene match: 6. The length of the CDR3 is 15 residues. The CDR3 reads CASSARDRGSYEQYF. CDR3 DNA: TGTGCCAGCAGCGCCCGGGACAGGGGGTCTTACGAGCAGTACTTC.

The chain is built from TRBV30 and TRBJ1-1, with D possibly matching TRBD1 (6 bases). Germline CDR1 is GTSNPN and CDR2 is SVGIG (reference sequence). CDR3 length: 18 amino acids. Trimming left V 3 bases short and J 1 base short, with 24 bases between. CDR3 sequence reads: CAWSAFTGYQTKNTEAFF. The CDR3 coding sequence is TGTGCCTGGAGCGCTTTCACAGGGTACCAAACAAAGAACACTGAAGCTTTCTTT.

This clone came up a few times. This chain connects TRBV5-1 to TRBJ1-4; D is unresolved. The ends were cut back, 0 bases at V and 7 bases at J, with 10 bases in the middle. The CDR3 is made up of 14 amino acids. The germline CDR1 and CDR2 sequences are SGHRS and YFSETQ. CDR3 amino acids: CASSLELSGEKLFF. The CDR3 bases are TGCGCCAGCAGCTTGGAGCTTTCAGGTGAAAAACTGTTTTTT.

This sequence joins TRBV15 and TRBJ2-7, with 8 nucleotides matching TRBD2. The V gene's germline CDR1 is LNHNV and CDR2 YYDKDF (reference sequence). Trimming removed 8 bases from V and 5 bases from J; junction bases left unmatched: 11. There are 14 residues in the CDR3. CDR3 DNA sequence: TGTGCCACCGGCTACGGGAGGGCCATCCACGAGCAGTACTTC. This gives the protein CATGYGRAIHEQYF.

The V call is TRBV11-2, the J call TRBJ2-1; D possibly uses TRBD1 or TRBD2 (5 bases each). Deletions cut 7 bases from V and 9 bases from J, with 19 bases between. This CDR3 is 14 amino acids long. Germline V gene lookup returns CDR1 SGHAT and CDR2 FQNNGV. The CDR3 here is CASTLRGSVSEQFF. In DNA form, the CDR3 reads TGTGCCAGCACCCTAAGGGGTAGCGTTAGTGAGCAGTTCTTC.

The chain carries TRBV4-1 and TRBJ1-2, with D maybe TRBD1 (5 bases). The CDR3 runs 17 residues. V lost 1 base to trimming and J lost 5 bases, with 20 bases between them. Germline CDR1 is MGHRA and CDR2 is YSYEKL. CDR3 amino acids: CASSQGVIGRALYGYTF. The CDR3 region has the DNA TGCGCCAGCAGCCAAGGTGTTATTGGCAGGGCCCTATATGGCTACACCTTC.

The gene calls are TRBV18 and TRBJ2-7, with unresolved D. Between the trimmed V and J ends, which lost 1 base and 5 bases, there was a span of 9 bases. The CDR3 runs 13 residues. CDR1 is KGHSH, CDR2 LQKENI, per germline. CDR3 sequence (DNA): TGTGCCAGCTCACCACGTTACCAGGACGAGCAGTACTTC. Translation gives CASSPRYQDEQYF.

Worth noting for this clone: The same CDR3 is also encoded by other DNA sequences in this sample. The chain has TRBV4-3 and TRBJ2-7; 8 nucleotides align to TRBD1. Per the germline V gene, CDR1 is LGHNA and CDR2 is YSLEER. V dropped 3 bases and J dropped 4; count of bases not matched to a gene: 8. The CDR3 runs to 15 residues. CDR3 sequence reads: CASSHSGTGEYEQYF. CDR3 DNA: TGCGCCAGCAGCCACTCCGGGACAGGAGAGTACGAGCAGTACTTC.

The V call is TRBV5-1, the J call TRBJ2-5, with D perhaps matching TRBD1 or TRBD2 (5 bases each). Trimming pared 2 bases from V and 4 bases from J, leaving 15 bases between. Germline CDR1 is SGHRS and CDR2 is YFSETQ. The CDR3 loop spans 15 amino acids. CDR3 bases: TGCGCCAGCAGCTTCGGTAGCGCTGGGGGAGAGACCCAGTACTTC. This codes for CASSFGSAGGETQYF. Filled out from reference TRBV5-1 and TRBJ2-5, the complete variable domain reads KAGVTQTPRYLIKTRGQQVTLSCSPISGHRSVSWYQQTPGQGLQFLFEYFSETQRNKGNFPGRFSGRQFSNSRSEMNVSTLELGDSALYLCASSFGSAGGETQYFGPGTRLLVL.

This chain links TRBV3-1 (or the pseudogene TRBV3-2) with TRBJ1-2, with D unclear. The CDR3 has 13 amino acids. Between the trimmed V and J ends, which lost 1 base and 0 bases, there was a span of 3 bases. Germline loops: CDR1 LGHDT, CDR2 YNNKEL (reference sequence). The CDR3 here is CASSQGTNYGYTF. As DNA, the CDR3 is TGTGCCAGCAGCCAAGGGACTAACTATGGCTACACCTTC.

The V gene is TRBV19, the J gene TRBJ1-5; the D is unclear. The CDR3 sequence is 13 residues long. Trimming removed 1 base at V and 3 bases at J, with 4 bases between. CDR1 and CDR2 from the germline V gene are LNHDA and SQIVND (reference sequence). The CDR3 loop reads CASSIAPNQPQHF. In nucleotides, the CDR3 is TGTGCCAGTAGTATAGCTCCCAATCAGCCCCAGCATTTT.

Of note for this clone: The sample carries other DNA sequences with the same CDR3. The CDR3 region is CASSLQGYEQYF. CDR3 coding DNA: TGCGCCAGCAGCCTACAGGGCTACGAGCAGTACTTC. This sequence joins TRBV5-1 and TRBJ2-7; TRBD1 might be the D (6 bases). The length of the CDR3 is 12 residues. In germline, CDR1 is SGHRS, CDR2 YFSETQ. V lost 4 bases, J lost 3 bases, and 8 bases lay in between.

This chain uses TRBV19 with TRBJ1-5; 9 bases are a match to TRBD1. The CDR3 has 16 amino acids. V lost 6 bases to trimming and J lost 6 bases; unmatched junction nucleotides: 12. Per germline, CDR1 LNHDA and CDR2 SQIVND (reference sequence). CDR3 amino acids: CASRTLTGGRSQPQHF. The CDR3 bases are TGTGCCAGTAGGACCCTAACAGGGGGCCGGAGTCAGCCCCAGCATTTT.

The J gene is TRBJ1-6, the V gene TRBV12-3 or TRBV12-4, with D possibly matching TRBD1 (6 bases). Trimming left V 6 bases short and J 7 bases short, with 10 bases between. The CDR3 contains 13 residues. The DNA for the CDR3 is TGTGCCAGCAGCCCTACAGGGAATTCACCCCTCCACTTT. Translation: CASSPTGNSPLHF.

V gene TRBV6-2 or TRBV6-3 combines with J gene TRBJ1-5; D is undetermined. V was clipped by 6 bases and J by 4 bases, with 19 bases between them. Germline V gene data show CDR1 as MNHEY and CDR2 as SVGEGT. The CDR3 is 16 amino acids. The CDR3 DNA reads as TGTGCCAGCAGCCAAGAGCCACGACGGGTTAATCAGCCCCAGCATTTT. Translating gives CASSQEPRRVNQPQHF.

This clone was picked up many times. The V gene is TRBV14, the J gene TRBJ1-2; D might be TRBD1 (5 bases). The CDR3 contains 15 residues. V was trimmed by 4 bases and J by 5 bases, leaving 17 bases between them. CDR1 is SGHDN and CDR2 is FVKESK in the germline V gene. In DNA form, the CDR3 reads TGTGCCAGCAGCCCAGGACAACGGATCTCATATGGCTACACCTTC. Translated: CASSPGQRISYGYTF.

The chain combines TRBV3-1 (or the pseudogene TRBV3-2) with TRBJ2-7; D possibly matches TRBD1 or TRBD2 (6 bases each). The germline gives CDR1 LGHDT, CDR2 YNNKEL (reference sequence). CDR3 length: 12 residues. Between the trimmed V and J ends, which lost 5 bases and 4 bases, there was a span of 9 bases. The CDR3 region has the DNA TGTGCCAGCAGCGAAGGGGGGTACGAGCAGTACTTC. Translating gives CASSEGGYEQYF.

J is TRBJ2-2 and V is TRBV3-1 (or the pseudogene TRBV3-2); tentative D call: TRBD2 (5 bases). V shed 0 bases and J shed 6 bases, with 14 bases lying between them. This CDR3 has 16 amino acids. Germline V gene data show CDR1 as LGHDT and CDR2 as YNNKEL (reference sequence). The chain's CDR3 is CASSQDLGGRAGELFF. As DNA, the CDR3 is TGTGCCAGCAGCCAAGATCTAGGAGGTCGGGCCGGGGAGCTGTTTTTT.

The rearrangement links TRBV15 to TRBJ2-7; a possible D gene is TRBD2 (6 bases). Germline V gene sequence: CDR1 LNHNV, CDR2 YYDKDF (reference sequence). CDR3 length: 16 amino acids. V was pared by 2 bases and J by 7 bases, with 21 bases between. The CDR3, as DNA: TGTGCCACCAGCAGATCCATGGGTAGCGGAGCTTTAGAGCAGTACTTC. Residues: CATSRSMGSGALEQYF.

DNA of the CDR3: TGTGCCAGCAGCCGGGGGGGGCTAGCGGGTGGAGATGAGCAGTTCTTC. Translation gives CASSRGGLAGGDEQFF. The gene calls are TRBV3-1 (or the pseudogene TRBV3-2) and TRBJ2-1, with 8 bases identical to TRBD2. CDR3 length: 16 residues. The J segment lost 8 bases and the V segment lost 4 bases, leaving 13 bases of the junction unmatched. The germline V gene has CDR1 LGHDT and CDR2 YNNKEL (reference sequence).

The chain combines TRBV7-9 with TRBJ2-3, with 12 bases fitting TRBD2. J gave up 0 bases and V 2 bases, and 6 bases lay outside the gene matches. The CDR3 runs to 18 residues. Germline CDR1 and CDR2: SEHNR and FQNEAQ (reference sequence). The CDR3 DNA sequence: TGTGCCAGCAGCTTACCTCCGGGACTAGCGGGTAGCACAGATACGCAGTATTTT. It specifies CASSLPPGLAGSTDTQYF.

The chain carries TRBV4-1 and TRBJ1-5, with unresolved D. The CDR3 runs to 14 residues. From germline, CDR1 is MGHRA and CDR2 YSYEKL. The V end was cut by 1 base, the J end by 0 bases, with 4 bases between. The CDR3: CASSQVYSNQPQHF. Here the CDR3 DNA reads TGCGCCAGCAGCCAAGTATATAGCAATCAGCCCCAGCATTTT.

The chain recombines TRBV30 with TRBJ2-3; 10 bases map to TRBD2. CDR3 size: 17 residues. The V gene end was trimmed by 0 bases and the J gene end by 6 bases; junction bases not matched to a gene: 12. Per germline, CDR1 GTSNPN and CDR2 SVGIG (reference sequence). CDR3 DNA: TGTGCCTGGAGTGTAATTCGGACTAGCGGAGTGGGGGATACGCAGTATTTT. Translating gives CAWSVIRTSGVGDTQYF.